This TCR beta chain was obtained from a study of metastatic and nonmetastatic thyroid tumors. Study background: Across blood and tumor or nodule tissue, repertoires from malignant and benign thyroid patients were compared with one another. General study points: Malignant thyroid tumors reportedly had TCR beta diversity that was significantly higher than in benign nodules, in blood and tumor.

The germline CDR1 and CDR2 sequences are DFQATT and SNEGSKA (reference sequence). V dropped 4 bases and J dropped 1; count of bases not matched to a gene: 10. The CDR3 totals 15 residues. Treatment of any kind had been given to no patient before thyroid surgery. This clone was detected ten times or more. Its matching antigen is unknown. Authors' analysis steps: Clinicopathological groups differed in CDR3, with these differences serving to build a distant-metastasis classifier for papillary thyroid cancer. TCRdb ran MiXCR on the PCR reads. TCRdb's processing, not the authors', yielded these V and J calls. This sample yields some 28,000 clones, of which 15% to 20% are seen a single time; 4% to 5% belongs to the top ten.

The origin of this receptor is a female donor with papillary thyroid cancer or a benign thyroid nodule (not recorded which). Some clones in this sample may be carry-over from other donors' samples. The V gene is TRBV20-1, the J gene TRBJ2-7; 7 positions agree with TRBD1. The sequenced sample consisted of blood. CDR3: CSANRGQGSSYEQYF. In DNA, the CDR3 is TGCAGTGCTAACAGGGGCCAGGGCAGTTCCTACGAGCAGTACTTC.